This T cell receptor (beta chain) was retrieved from a study of OX40 agonist ivuxolimab in advanced cancers. A note on this clone: The antigen remains unidentified.

Measured with immunoSEQ multiplex PCR; TCRdb has only the in-frame clones, and not every one. The repertoire consists of roughly 65,000 clones, with around four fifths occurring once and the leading ten covering under 3%. Peripheral blood came from all dose cohorts at three timepoints. This CDR3 has 15 residues. After removal of 5 bases from V and 10 bases from J, the junction contained 9 bases not matched to a gene. Looked up from germline, CDR1 is MGHDK and CDR2 is SYGVNS. Findings of the study overall: Clonal expansion from baseline to week 6 occurred in both CD4+ and CD8+ T cells. What antigens the expanded peripheral T cells recognized was never established.

The receptor was derived from an adult with an advanced solid tumor such as melanoma, head and neck, liver or kidney cancer. This rearrangement joins TRBV25-1 to TRBJ1-6; 9 bases align to TRBD1. This material consisted of CD4+ or CD8+ T cells sorted from blood, taken in a trial of the OX40 agonist ivuxolimab. CDR3 in amino acids: CASSSRDRVWSPLHF. As DNA, the CDR3 is TGTGCCAGCAGTTCCCGGGACAGGGTGTGGTCACCCCTCCACTTT.